The sequence of this T cell receptor (beta chain) was determined in a study of CD4 and CD8 cells across lung adenocarcinoma regions. Localized lung adenocarcinoma, a non-small cell lung cancer, affected the donors. The V gene's germline CDR1 is MNHEY and CDR2 SMNVEV (reference sequence). The CDR3 loop spans 14 amino acids. TCRdb re-analysed the PCR reads in MiXCR, keeping a single row per CDR3 protein. The sample carries about 8,400 distinct CDR3 sequences, around 60% recorded once. This sequence joins TRBV27 and TRBJ2-5; 8 bases align to TRBD1. The J call is in doubt because the DNA end fits TRBJ2-7 better. The sequence was collected from a female donor with lung adenocarcinoma. The CD4 and CD8 labels of this study may be unreliable. Material: CD4+ T cells from the center of a lung tumor. CDR3 coding DNA: TGTGCCAGCAGGGTGGACAGGGTTGGGAGCGAGCAGTACTTC. Its translation is CASRVDRVGSEQYF.